What follows are 27 T cell receptor beta chains derived from one specimen sequenced in a study of blood T cell repertoires in COVID-19. Sequenced by immunoSEQ multiplex PCR; TCRdb stores in-frame clones only, minus some. The table includes over 300,000 clones, about 90% detected once. Sequencing used peripheral blood. All receptors come from a man aged 18 to 29 who had recovered from COVID-19.

V usage is TRBV19 and J usage is TRBJ2-3; D call uncertain. The CDR3 has 14 residues. Germline-derived CDR1 and CDR2 are LNHDA and SQIVND (reference sequence). Deletions cut 4 bases from V and 2 bases from J, with 10 bases between. CDR3 residues: CASSNYWATDTQYF. The CDR3 nucleotides are TGTGCCAGTAGTAATTATTGGGCCACAGATACGCAGTATTTT.

The chain has TRBV18 and TRBJ2-2; no clear D. V lost 5 bases to trimming and J lost 2 bases, with 15 bases between them. CDR1 KGHSH and CDR2 LQKENI come from the germline V gene. This CDR3 comprises 16 residues. Here the CDR3 reads CASSKAVASNTGELFF. CDR3 coding DNA: TGTGCCAGCTCAAAGGCGGTTGCGAGCAACACCGGGGAGCTGTTTTTT. Using reference TRBV18 and TRBJ2-2 for the parts outside the CDR3, the full variable domain is NAGVMQNPRHLVRRRGQEARLRCSPMKGHSHVYWYRQLPEEGLKFMVYLQKENIIDESGMPKERFSAEFPKEGPSILRIQQVVRGDSAAYFCASSKAVASNTGELFFGEGSRLTVL.

The chain couples TRBV4-1 to TRBJ2-7, with TRBD2 as a possible D gene (5 bases). The germline V gene has CDR1 MGHRA and CDR2 YSYEKL. V lost 2 bases, J lost 2 bases, and 10 bases lay in between. The CDR3 runs to 14 residues. CDR3 coding DNA: TGCGCCAGCAGCCAATCGAGCGGTGCCTACGAGCAGTACTTC. It encodes CASSQSSGAYEQYF.

This clone came up a few times. J is TRBJ2-7 and V is TRBV2, with D uncertain. This CDR3 is 12 amino acids long. V dropped 2 bases and J dropped 5 bases, with 7 bases sitting between them. Germline assignment: CDR1 SNHLY and CDR2 FYNNEI. The CDR3 bases are TGTGCCAGCAGTGAACCACTTAACGAGCAGTACTTC. This encodes CASSEPLNEQYF. The entire variable domain, with the rest obtained from reference TRBV2 and TRBJ2-7, is as follows: EPEVTQTPSHQVTQMGQEVILRCVPISNHLYFYWYRQILGQKVEFLVSFYNNEISEKSEIFDDQFSVERPDGSNFTLKIRSTKLEDSAMYFCASSEPLNEQYFGPGTRLTVT.

V is TRBV6-5 and J is TRBJ2-7; a possible D gene is TRBD1 (6 bases). The CDR3 is 13 residues long. CDR1 and CDR2 (germline): MNHEY, SVGAGI. Trimming shortened V by 6 bases and J by 6 bases, and 15 bases separated the two germline ends. Written as DNA, the CDR3 is TGTGCCAGCAGCCTTCCTGGGGGCGCCGAGCAGTACTTC. Residues: CASSLPGGAEQYF.

V and J are TRBV5-1 and TRBJ2-3, with unresolved D. Germline-derived CDR1 and CDR2 are SGHRS and YFSETQ. The CDR3 is made up of 15 amino acids. The V and J ends lost 0 bases and 0 bases respectively, with 8 bases between them. CDR3 loop: CASSLGRASTDTQYF. The CDR3 nucleotides are TGCGCCAGCAGCTTGGGTAGAGCCAGCACAGATACGCAGTATTTT.

The chain joins TRBV20-1 to TRBJ1-4, with D tentatively TRBD1 (6 bases). V lost 3 bases, J lost 3 bases, and 14 bases lay in between. In germline, CDR1 is DFQATT, CDR2 SNEGSKA (reference sequence). The length of the CDR3 is 15 residues. The CDR3 reads CSASEPGQPNEKLFF. CDR3 DNA sequence: TGCAGTGCTAGTGAGCCGGGACAACCTAATGAAAAACTGTTTTTT.

This sequence joins TRBV5-1 and TRBJ2-7, with D hard to call. V gave up 0 bases and J gave up 4 bases, with 11 bases separating them. From germline, CDR1 is SGHRS and CDR2 YFSETQ. The CDR3 consists of 14 residues. CDR3: CASSLDSRIYEQYF. In nucleotides, the CDR3 is TGCGCCAGCAGCTTGGACAGCCGAATATACGAGCAGTACTTC.

CDR3: CASSPSAQGAQNYGYTF. The CDR3 bases are TGTGCCAGCAGCCCTAGTGCCCAGGGGGCGCAGAACTATGGCTACACCTTC. The chain links TRBV7-8 to TRBJ1-2, with 8 positions matching TRBD1. V was clipped by 5 bases and J by 2 bases; unmatched bases: 13. Germline V gene sequence: CDR1 SGHVS, CDR2 FQNEAQ. CDR3 length: 17 amino acids.

This chain uses TRBV30 with TRBJ2-6; no clear D gene. Trimming took 7 bases from V and 2 from J, leaving 9 bases between them. The CDR3 has 13 amino acids. Per germline, CDR1 GTSNPN and CDR2 SVGIG (reference sequence). The CDR3 coding sequence is TGTGCCTTTTCAGCGACTGGGGCCAACGTCCTGACTTTC. Translation: CAFSATGANVLTF.

The chain uses TRBV12-3 or TRBV12-4 and TRBJ2-7; 8 nucleotides agree with TRBD1. V lost 5 bases and J lost 4; bases outside the gene matches: 4. The CDR3 runs to 13 residues. CDR3 loop: CASSNTGGYEQYF. DNA for the CDR3: TGTGCCAGCAGTAATACAGGGGGGTACGAGCAGTACTTC.

The chain couples TRBV18 to TRBJ1-1; 8 bases are shared with TRBD1. Trimming at V came to 6 bases and at J to 3 bases, leaving 6 bases not matched to a gene. Germline V CDR1 and CDR2: KGHSH, LQKENI. The length of the CDR3 is 14 residues. CDR3: CASSPGGVDTEAFF. The CDR3 DNA reads TGTGCCAGCTCGCCAGGGGGCGTAGACACTGAAGCTTTCTTT. The full variable domain, completed using reference TRBV18 and TRBJ1-1, is NAGVMQNPRHLVRRRGQEARLRCSPMKGHSHVYWYRQLPEEGLKFMVYLQKENIIDESGMPKERFSAEFPKEGPSILRIQQVVRGDSAAYFCASSPGGVDTEAFFGQGTRLTVV.

The genes are TRBV6-5 and TRBJ1-2; 10 bases line up with TRBD1. The CDR3 covers 14 residues. V trimming: 3 bases; J trimming: 6 bases; junction bases outside the gene matches: 4. Per the germline V gene, CDR1 is MNHEY and CDR2 is SVGAGI. CDR3 DNA sequence: TGTGCCAGCAGTTATGGGGGACAGGGGAATGGCTACACCTTC. This encodes CASSYGGQGNGYTF.

V gene TRBV4-1 combines with J gene TRBJ2-7; D is perhaps TRBD1 (5 bases). This CDR3 is built from 17 residues. Trimming took 1 base from V and 0 from J, leaving 16 bases between them. Germline CDR1 MGHRA, CDR2 YSYEKL. The CDR3 region is CASSQVASTVSSYEQYF. The CDR3, as DNA: TGCGCCAGCAGCCAAGTCGCGTCGACAGTCAGCTCCTACGAGCAGTACTTC.

This clone was observed once. DNA for the CDR3: TGTGCCAGTAGTATAGACCAGACTGAAGCTTTCTTT. Encoded protein: CASSIDQTEAFF. The chain has TRBV19 and TRBJ1-1; the D is unclear. Trimming took 0 bases from V and 5 from J, leaving 4 bases between them. CDR3 length: 12 amino acids. CDR1 is LNHDA and CDR2 is SQIVND in the germline V gene (reference sequence).

CDR3 in amino acids: CASSYSRQTSYEQYF. The CDR3 bases are TGTGCCAGCAGTTACTCCCGACAGACCTCCTACGAGCAGTACTTC. The chain employs TRBV6-5 and TRBJ2-7; weak D call: TRBD1 (5 bases). The germline gives CDR1 MNHEY, CDR2 SVGAGI. The germline V and J ends were trimmed by 0 bases and 0 bases, with 9 bases remaining between them. The CDR3 totals 15 residues.

This clone was found once. This rearrangement joins TRBV6-1 to TRBJ1-4, with 8 bases that match TRBD1. The germline V gene encodes CDR1 MNHNS and CDR2 SASEGT. V shed 4 bases, J shed 7 bases, and the junction held 14 bases outside the gene matches. The CDR3 extends over 17 amino acids. CDR3 sequence reads: CASSVFGTGAGGEKLFF. CDR3 nucleotide sequence: TGTGCCAGCAGTGTGTTCGGGACAGGTGCTGGGGGTGAAAAACTGTTTTTT.

The chain combines TRBV7-8 with TRBJ1-1, with D unclear. V lost 1 base and J lost 2, with 11 bases in between. The germline CDR1 and CDR2 sequences are SGHVS and FQNEAQ. The CDR3 totals 15 residues. DNA for the CDR3: TGTGCCAGCAGCTTAGAGTTCGGGGTAAACACTGAAGCTTTCTTT. Translation: CASSLEFGVNTEAFF.

This clone occurred a few times. The V and J genes are TRBV19 and TRBJ1-5; D is perhaps TRBD1 (5 bases). Germline lookup yields CDR1 LNHDA and CDR2 SQIVND (reference sequence). V was cut by 5 bases and J by 4 bases, with 21 bases left in between. This CDR3 is built from 17 residues. This CDR3 is CASSLIWVSRENQPQHF. As DNA, the CDR3 is TGTGCCAGTAGTTTGATATGGGTGTCCAGGGAAAATCAGCCCCAGCATTTT.

The chain is built from TRBV18 and TRBJ1-2; the match to TRBD1 covers 8 bases. The ends lost 4 bases at V and 0 bases at J; junction bases unmatched: 4. CDR1 is KGHSH and CDR2 is LQKENI in the germline V gene. There are 15 residues in the CDR3. The CDR3 loop reads CASSLSDRANYGYTF. The CDR3 DNA is TGTGCCAGCTCACTCTCGGACAGGGCTAACTATGGCTACACCTTC.

The chain links TRBV19 to TRBJ2-3; tentative D call: TRBD2 (6 bases). Germline assignment: CDR1 LNHDA and CDR2 SQIVND (reference sequence). The CDR3 totals 15 residues. V was shortened by 7 bases and J by 3 bases, with 17 bases between the two germline ends. The CDR3 spells CASTDTGVTTDTQYF. The CDR3 DNA sequence: TGTGCCAGTACCGATACGGGGGTCACGACAGATACGCAGTATTTT.

This chain joins TRBV7-2 and TRBJ2-1; the D gene is possibly TRBD2 (5 bases). Germline loops: CDR1 SGHTA, CDR2 FQGNSA. Trimming cost V 5 bases and J 7 bases, with 12 bases left between them. The CDR3 extends over 13 amino acids. DNA of the CDR3: TGTGCCAGCAGCATCCAGACGGGGAATGAGCAGTTCTTC. Translated, it gives CASSIQTGNEQFF.

V gene TRBV7-9 combines with J gene TRBJ1-5, with 7 bases that match TRBD1. The CDR3 contains 14 residues. V gave up 4 bases and J gave up 4 bases; unmatched junction bases: 4. Germline lookup yields CDR1 SEHNR and CDR2 FQNEAQ (reference sequence). The CDR3: CASSWGTDNQPQHF. CDR3 coding DNA: TGTGCCAGCAGCTGGGGGACAGATAATCAGCCCCAGCATTTT. Together with reference TRBV7-9 and TRBJ1-5, the CDR3 gives the full variable domain: DTGVSQNPRHKITKRGQNVTFRCDPISEHNRLYWYRQTLGQGPEFLTYFQNEAQLEKSRLLSDRFSAERPKGSFSTLEIQRTEQGDSAMYLCASSWGTDNQPQHFGDGTRLSIL.

The chain employs TRBV10-1 and TRBJ1-3; no firm D call. This CDR3 is built from 17 residues. Germline V gene lookup returns CDR1 WNHNN and CDR2 SYGVQD (reference sequence). V lost 5 bases and J lost 0, with 17 bases in between. CDR3 protein: CASSRDGGLNSGNTIYF. CDR3 nucleotides: TGCGCCAGCAGTCGCGACGGCGGACTTAACTCTGGAAACACCATATATTTT.

V and J are TRBV29-1 and TRBJ1-1; tentative D call: TRBD1 (5 bases). In germline, CDR1 is SQVTM, CDR2 ANQGSEA. The CDR3 covers 14 residues. Deletions cut 0 bases from V and 5 bases from J, with 13 bases between. CDR3 DNA sequence: TGCAGCGTTGAAGATTACGCCAGGGCGACTGAAGCTTTCTTT. Translation gives CSVEDYARATEAFF.

This sequence joins TRBV7-6 and TRBJ1-6, with 11 bases lining up with TRBD1. Looked up from germline, CDR1 is SGHVS and CDR2 is FNYEAQ. The CDR3 contains 15 residues. Losses at the gene ends were 4 bases for V and 10 bases for J; bases not matched to a gene: 6. Here the CDR3 reads CASSSTGTGGSPLHF. CDR3 bases: TGTGCCAGCAGCTCGACCGGGACAGGGGGATCACCCCTCCACTTT.

The V gene is TRBV7-2, the J gene TRBJ1-5, with a tentative D call TRBD1 (6 bases). With 3 bases removed from V and 6 bases from J, the gap between germline ends came to 12 bases. The CDR3 covers 14 residues. The germline CDR1 and CDR2 sequences are SGHTA and FQGNSA. In DNA, the CDR3 is TGTGCCAGCAGCTTTGGCCAGGGGAGTCAGCCCCAGCATTTT. This translates into CASSFGQGSQPQHF.